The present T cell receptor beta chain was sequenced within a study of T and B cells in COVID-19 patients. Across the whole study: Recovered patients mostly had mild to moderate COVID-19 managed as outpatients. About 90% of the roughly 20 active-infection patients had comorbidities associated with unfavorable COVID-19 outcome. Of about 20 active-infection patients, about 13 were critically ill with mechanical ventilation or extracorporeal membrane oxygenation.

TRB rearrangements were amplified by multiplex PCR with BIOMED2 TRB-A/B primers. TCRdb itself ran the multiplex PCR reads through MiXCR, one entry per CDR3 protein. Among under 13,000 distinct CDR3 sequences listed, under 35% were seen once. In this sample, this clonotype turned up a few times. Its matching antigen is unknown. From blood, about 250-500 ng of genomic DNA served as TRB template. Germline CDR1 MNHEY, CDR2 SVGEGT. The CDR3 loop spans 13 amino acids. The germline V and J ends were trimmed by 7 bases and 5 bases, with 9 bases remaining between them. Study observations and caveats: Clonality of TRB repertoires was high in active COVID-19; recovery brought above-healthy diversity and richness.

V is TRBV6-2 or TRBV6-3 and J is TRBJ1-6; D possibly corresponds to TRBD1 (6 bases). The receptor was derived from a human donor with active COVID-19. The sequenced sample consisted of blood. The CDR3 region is CASNGQNNSPLHF. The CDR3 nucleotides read TGTGCCAGCAACGGACAGAATAATTCACCCCTCCACTTT.